The 20 T cell receptor beta chains presented below share a single source sample, sequenced in a study of shared clonotypes between healthy human individuals. Produced via immunoSEQ multiplex PCR; TCRdb's table is partial and in-frame only. Here the sample spans roughly 2.5 million clones, over 85% being singletons. The sample was naive CD4+ T cells sorted from blood. Subset meaning: CD45RA+ positively selected. Source of these receptors: a man younger than 30 in good health.

The chain joins TRBV4-1 to TRBJ2-7; maybe TRBD2 (6 bases). Trimming stripped 4 bases from V and 1 base from J, with 17 bases between. The CDR3 length is 16 residues. Per germline, CDR1 MGHRA and CDR2 YSYEKL. CDR3 bases: TGCGCCAGCAGCCGAATCCGGGACTCGCAGTCCTACGAGCAGTACTTC. This codes for CASSRIRDSQSYEQYF.

This clone was recorded only once. The chain couples TRBV15 to TRBJ1-5, with D perhaps TRBD1 (5 bases). Germline V gives CDR1 LNHNV, CDR2 YYDKDF (reference sequence). The V end was cut by 5 bases, the J end by 4 bases, with 15 bases between. There are 15 residues in the CDR3. CDR3: CATSRFQGGNQPQHF. CDR3 nucleotides: TGTGCCACCAGCCGGTTCCAGGGAGGAAATCAGCCCCAGCATTTT.

The V and J genes are TRBV30 and TRBJ2-7, with D tentatively TRBD2 (7 bases). The germline V and J ends were trimmed by 2 bases and 3 bases, with 17 bases remaining between them. The CDR3 totals 15 residues. Germline V gene data show CDR1 as GTSNPN and CDR2 as SVGIG (reference sequence). For the CDR3, the DNA is TGTGCCTGGAGTAAGGGGGGAGGGTCGGTCTACGAGCAGTACTTC. Amino acids: CAWSKGGGSVYEQYF.

The gene calls are TRBV7-9 and TRBJ1-6; 7 bases are shared with TRBD1. J gave up 3 bases and V 3 bases, and 2 bases lay outside the gene matches. The CDR3 has 15 amino acids. Per the germline V gene, CDR1 is SEHNR and CDR2 is FQNEAQ (reference sequence). The CDR3 coding sequence is TGTGCCAGCAGCTTCGGGGACAGCTATAATTCACCCCTCCACTTT. Its translation is CASSFGDSYNSPLHF.

The chain has TRBV4-1 and TRBJ2-3; 10 nucleotides line up with TRBD2. Trimming cost V 2 bases and J 6 bases; bases outside gene matches: 5. Germline loops: CDR1 MGHRA, CDR2 YSYEKL. The CDR3 loop spans 15 amino acids. CDR3 sequence (DNA): TGCGCCAGCAGCCAACTAGCGGGAGTTCCGGATACGCAGTATTTT. This translates into CASSQLAGVPDTQYF.

The J gene is TRBJ2-7, the V gene TRBV28; no definite D call. Germline loops: CDR1 MDHEN, CDR2 SYDVKM. This CDR3 has 12 amino acids. With 3 bases removed from V and 6 bases from J, the gap between germline ends came to 9 bases. In DNA, the CDR3 is TGTGCCAGCAGTTTCCGGCAAACCGAGCAGTACTTC. Translating it yields CASSFRQTEQYF.

This sequence joins TRBV7-9 and TRBJ2-1; 8 bases align to TRBD1. V shed 5 bases, J shed 2 bases, and the junction held 5 bases outside the gene matches. CDR1 and CDR2 (germline): SEHNR, FQNEAQ (reference sequence). This CDR3 is 15 amino acids long. This CDR3 is CASSRDRITYNEQFF. The CDR3 nucleotides are TGTGCCAGCAGCCGGGACAGGATCACCTACAATGAGCAGTTCTTC.

The chain employs TRBV5-4 and TRBJ2-3; D tentatively fits TRBD1 or TRBD2 (6 bases each). V lost 0 bases, J lost 1 base, and 9 bases lay in between. The length of the CDR3 is 15 residues. Germline CDR1 reads SGHNT; CDR2 reads YYREEE (reference sequence). The CDR3 nucleotides are TGTGCCAGCAGCTTGGCGGGGGCGGGCACAGATACGCAGTATTTT. This codes for CASSLAGAGTDTQYF.

The rearrangement links TRBV11-3 to TRBJ2-3, with TRBD1 matching over 7 bases. V shed 3 bases and J 3 bases; nucleotides not matched to a gene: 6. The CDR3 is 15 amino acids. Germline V gives CDR1 SGHNT, CDR2 YENEEA. The CDR3 protein is CASSLGQIPTDTQYF. Here the CDR3 DNA reads TGTGCCAGCAGCTTGGGACAGATACCTACAGATACGCAGTATTTT.

The CDR3: CASSQEGRNHYEQYF. DNA of the CDR3: TGCGCCAGCAGCCAAGAAGGAAGAAACCACTACGAGCAGTACTTC. The V call is TRBV4-1, the J call TRBJ2-7; D not certain. The V and J ends lost 0 bases and 3 bases respectively, with 12 bases between them. This CDR3 region has 15 residues. Germline values: CDR1 MGHRA, CDR2 YSYEKL.

A note on this clone: The same CDR3 arises from other DNA sequences in this sample as well. This rearrangement joins TRBV6-5 to TRBJ2-2; 7 positions match TRBD1. V was clipped by 7 bases and J by 1 base; unmatched bases: 3. The CDR3 runs to 14 residues. The germline V gene has CDR1 MNHEY and CDR2 SVGAGI. This chain's CDR3 is CASTRTGNTGELFF. The CDR3 region has the DNA TGTGCCAGCACGAGGACAGGGAACACCGGGGAGCTGTTTTTT.

The chain uses TRBV9 and TRBJ2-1; D possibly corresponds to TRBD1 (7 bases). The V gene's germline CDR1 is SGDLS and CDR2 YYNGEE. Trimming removed 1 base from V and 6 bases from J, with 17 bases in between. This CDR3 is 16 amino acids long. The CDR3 is CASSVYGGQNFNEQFF. Written as DNA, the CDR3 is TGTGCCAGCAGCGTATACGGGGGACAGAATTTCAATGAGCAGTTCTTC.

This sequence joins TRBV5-1 and TRBJ1-1; 11 nucleotides agree with TRBD1. V lost 4 bases, J lost 5 bases, and 7 bases stayed unmatched. This CDR3 has 15 residues. Germline loops: CDR1 SGHRS, CDR2 YFSETQ. The CDR3 protein is CASSTSGTGGTEAFF. The CDR3 bases are TGCGCCAGCAGCACCTCCGGGACAGGGGGAACTGAAGCTTTCTTT. Drawing the rest from reference TRBV5-1 and TRBJ1-1, the complete variable domain is KAGVTQTPRYLIKTRGQQVTLSCSPISGHRSVSWYQQTPGQGLQFLFEYFSETQRNKGNFPGRFSGRQFSNSRSEMNVSTLELGDSALYLCASSTSGTGGTEAFFGQGTRLTVV.

This clone was observed a few times. The chain joins TRBV11-3 to TRBJ2-5, with 9 bases lining up with TRBD1. The CDR3 runs 14 residues. V gave up 5 bases and J gave up 5 bases; unmatched junction bases: 6. Germline V gives CDR1 SGHNT, CDR2 YENEEA. The DNA for the CDR3 is TGTGCCAGCAGCCAATACGGACAGGGGGAGACCCAGTACTTC. Residues: CASSQYGQGETQYF.

The rearrangement joins TRBV6-5 to TRBJ1-1; TRBD1 aligns across 7 bases. Trimming at V came to 10 bases and at J to 1 base, leaving 9 bases not matched to a gene. The germline gives CDR1 MNHEY, CDR2 SVGAGI. The CDR3 totals 14 residues. DNA for the CDR3: TGTGCCACCTCGGCAGGGACAGCGAACACTGAAGCTTTCTTT. Amino acid sequence: CATSAGTANTEAFF.

This clone is a singleton in its sample. The V and J genes are TRBV5-4 and TRBJ1-6; 9 bases align to TRBD1. CDR3 length equals 15 residues. J lost 7 bases, V lost 6 bases, and 8 bases had no gene match. CDR1 is SGHNT, CDR2 YYREEE, per germline (reference sequence). The CDR3 bases are TGTGCCAGCAACAGGGACAGGGAGGGGAATTCACCCCTCCACTTT. Protein sequence: CASNRDREGNSPLHF. The variable domain in full, completed from reference TRBV5-4 and TRBJ1-6, reads ETGVTQSPTHLIKTRGQQVTLRCSSQSGHNTVSWYQQALGQGPQFIFQYYREEENGRGNFPPRFSGLQFPNYSSELNVNALELDDSALYLCASNRDREGNSPLHFGNGTRLTVT.

The rearrangement joins TRBV5-1 to TRBJ1-6; 10 positions agree with TRBD1. Germline assignment: CDR1 SGHRS and CDR2 YFSETQ. The CDR3 sequence is 16 residues long. V was clipped by 0 bases and J by 9 bases; unmatched bases: 6. The CDR3 DNA is TGCGCCAGCAGCTTGGGCGAGGGACAGGGGAGTTCACCCCTCCACTTT. This encodes CASSLGEGQGSSPLHF.

This clone was recorded once. V and J are TRBV30 and TRBJ1-6, with D possibly being TRBD1 (5 bases). Between the trimmed V and J ends, which lost 5 bases and 6 bases, there was a span of 11 bases. Germline values: CDR1 GTSNPN, CDR2 SVGIG (reference sequence). This CDR3 has 13 amino acids. The CDR3 here is CAWETAGNSPLHF. The CDR3 DNA reads as TGTGCCTGGGAGACAGCTGGTAATTCACCCCTCCACTTT.

A word on this clone: The same CDR3 is also encoded by other DNA sequences in this sample. This rearrangement joins TRBV6-5 to TRBJ1-4; the match to TRBD1 covers 9 bases. Germline CDR1 is MNHEY and CDR2 is SVGAGI. Unmatched junction bases numbered 2, after V lost 4 bases and J lost 2 bases. There are 15 residues in the CDR3. DNA for the CDR3: TGTGCCAGCAGTTCGACAGGGGGTACTAATGAAAAACTGTTTTTT. Its translation: CASSSTGGTNEKLFF.

This clone occurred once. V and J are TRBV28 and TRBJ2-2; no reliable D call. There are 12 residues in the CDR3. V gave up 4 bases and J gave up 16 bases, with 16 bases separating them. From germline, CDR1 is MDHEN and CDR2 SYDVKM. The CDR3 region is CASSSNTGGSFF. The CDR3 DNA is TGTGCCAGCAGTTCAAACACGGGCGGCTCGTTTTTT.